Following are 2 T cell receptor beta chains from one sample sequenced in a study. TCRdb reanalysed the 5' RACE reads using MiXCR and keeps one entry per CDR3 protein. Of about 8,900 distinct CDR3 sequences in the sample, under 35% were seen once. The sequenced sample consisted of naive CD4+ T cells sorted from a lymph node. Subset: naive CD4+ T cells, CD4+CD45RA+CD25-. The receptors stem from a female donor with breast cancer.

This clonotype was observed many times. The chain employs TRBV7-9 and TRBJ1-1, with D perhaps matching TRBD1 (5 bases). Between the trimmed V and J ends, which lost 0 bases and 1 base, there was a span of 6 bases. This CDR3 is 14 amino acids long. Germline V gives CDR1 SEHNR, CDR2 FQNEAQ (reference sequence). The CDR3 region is CASSLAQGNTEAFF. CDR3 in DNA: TGTGCCAGCAGCTTAGCTCAGGGGAACACTGAAGCTTTCTTT.

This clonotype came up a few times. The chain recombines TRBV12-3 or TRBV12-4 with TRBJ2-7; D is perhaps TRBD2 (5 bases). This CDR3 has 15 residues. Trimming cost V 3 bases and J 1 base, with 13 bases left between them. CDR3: CASSFGRRGSYEQYF. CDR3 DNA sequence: TGTGCCAGCAGTTTTGGGCGACGGGGATCCTACGAGCAGTACTTC.